This T cell receptor beta chain was recovered during a study of shared clonotypes between healthy human individuals. Broader study findings: Clonotypes which were not shared had lower generation probabilities than clonotypes that all four donors shared.

Repertoires were generated with immunoSEQ multiplex PCR, while TCRdb's copy carries only in-frame clones and drops some. The sample holds more than 1,200,000 clones; approximately 98.5% are singletons and the top ten take about 0.34%. The V end lost 0 bases, the J end lost 4 bases, and 5 bases lay between the germline ends. Germline lookup yields CDR1 SGHNT and CDR2 YYREEE (reference sequence). This CDR3 is 12 amino acids long. The donor population consisted of healthy HIV-negative adults with no recent acute infections or vaccinations. CD4+ cell separation produced CD45RA+ naive and CD45RA-negative memory subsets. Concerning this clone: Its antigen remains unknown. Other DNA sequences in the sample encode the same CDR3.

Sequenced: naive CD4+ T cells sorted from blood. Subset in this sample: CD45RA+ positively selected. The clonotype comes from a man aged 25-45 years in good health. The rearrangement joins TRBV5-4 to TRBJ2-7; D uncertain. The CDR3 DNA is TGTGCCAGCAGCTTGGACCGATACGAGCAGTACTTC. Encoded protein: CASSLDRYEQYF.